Each of the 27 T cell receptor beta chains below was sequenced from the same sample in a study of molecular identifiers for immune sequencing clone quantification. In TCRdb, the PCR reads were re-called with MiXCR into one record per CDR3 protein. The sample lists 7,500 to 9,500 distinct CDR3 sequences, 13% to 15% occurring once. Specimen: naive CD8+ T cells from blood, with Jurkat cell RNA spiked in. Subset denoted: FACS-sorted CD8+CD4-CCR7+CD45RA+ naive T cells. Every receptor here comes from a human donor in good health. Some libraries in this study had Jurkat cell RNA spiked in.

At least ten counts were recorded for this clonotype. CDR3 loop: CASSTGQGGDNEQFF. CDR3 nucleotides: TGTGCCAGCTCAACGGGACAGGGAGGCGACAATGAGCAGTTCTTC. V gene TRBV18 combines with J gene TRBJ2-1, with TRBD1 matching over 9 bases. Trimming cost V 5 bases and J 5 bases; bases outside gene matches: 7. Germline CDR1 is KGHSH and CDR2 is LQKENI. The CDR3 spans 15 residues.

This clonotype is termed medium-sized (0.01 to 0.1%). The rearrangement uses TRBV27 and TRBJ2-3, with TRBD2 matching over 11 bases. Germline lookup yields CDR1 MNHEY and CDR2 SMNVEV (reference sequence). Losses at the gene ends were 5 bases for V and 2 bases for J; bases not matched to a gene: 9. The CDR3 runs 17 residues. CDR3 nucleotides: TGTGCCAGCAGTATTTCGACTAGCGGGGCTCTCACAGATACGCAGTATTTT. Its protein is CASSISTSGALTDTQYF.

This clonotype is deemed medium-sized. This rearrangement joins TRBV5-6 to TRBJ2-3, with 8 positions matching TRBD2. The CDR3 length is 16 residues. Germline loops: CDR1 SGHDT, CDR2 YYEEEE. The trim removed 6 bases at V and 0 bases at J, leaving 9 bases unmatched. The CDR3 DNA is TGTGCCAGCACCACCGGGACTAGAGACAGCACAGATACGCAGTATTTT. Protein product: CASTTGTRDSTDTQYF. The variable domain in full, completed from reference TRBV5-6 and TRBJ2-3, reads DAGVTQSPTHLIKTRGQQVTLRCSPKSGHDTVSWYQQALGQGPQFIFQYYEEEERQRGNFPDRFSGHQFPNYSSELNVNALLLGDSALYLCASTTGTRDSTDTQYFGPGTRLTVL.

This clonotype was seen a few times. A much larger clone differs from this one at a single base, so this may be a read error. The rearrangement joins TRBV4-3 to TRBJ2-3, with D possibly TRBD2 on 6 matching bases. The ends were cut back, 2 bases at V and 0 bases at J, with 15 bases in the middle. CDR1 is LGHNA and CDR2 is YSLEER in the germline V gene. The CDR3 consists of 17 residues. CDR3 region: CASSQSPRLGSTDTQYF. In nucleotides, the CDR3 is TGCGCCAGCAGCCAATCGCCGCGACTAGGTAGCACAGATACGCAGTATTTT.

This clonotype qualifies as medium-sized (0.01 to 0.1%). The chain uses TRBV28 and TRBJ2-7; D gene unclear. There are 15 residues in the CDR3. CDR1 and CDR2 (germline): MDHEN, SYDVKM. V lost 5 bases to trimming and J lost 0 bases, with 14 bases between them. CDR3 region: CASSPRQAPSYEQYF. The CDR3 DNA is TGTGCCAGCAGTCCCCGCCAGGCTCCCTCCTACGAGCAGTACTTC.

The sample holds a few counts of this clonotype. This may stem from a read error, because a much larger clone lies one nucleotide away. The chain recombines TRBV20-1 with TRBJ2-1; the match to TRBD2 covers 9 bases. Germline V gene sequence: CDR1 DFQATT, CDR2 SNEGSKA (reference sequence). The CDR3 is 14 residues long. CDR3 sequence reads: CSAYPSGTYNGQFF. The CDR3 DNA follows: TGCAGTGCCTACCCTAGCGGGACATACAATGGGCAGTTCTTC.

This chain connects TRBV23-1 to TRBJ1-5; 9 bases map to TRBD1. TRBV23-1 is known as an ORF, though its function is uncertain. The CDR3 has 19 residues. V lost 0 bases to trimming and J lost 9 bases; unmatched junction nucleotides: 18. The CDR3 is CASSQSTGQGFILGRPQHF. The DNA of the CDR3 is TGCGCCAGCAGTCAATCTACGGGACAGGGATTCATATTAGGTCGGCCCCAGCATTTT.

This clonotype is termed medium-sized. The J gene is TRBJ2-2, the V gene TRBV29-1; TRBD2 matches 11 bases. Germline trimming cut 3 bases from V and 6 bases from J; bases unmatched to any gene: 3. Germline CDR1 is SQVTM and CDR2 is ANQGSEA. The CDR3 covers 14 residues. CDR3 in DNA: TGCAGCGTTGATAGCGGGGGGGGGGCCGGGGAGCTGTTTTTT. Translation gives CSVDSGGGAGELFF.

Judged by abundance, this clonotype is medium-sized. The gene calls are TRBV24-1 and TRBJ2-5; D possibly corresponds to TRBD1 (5 bases). V lost 4 bases, J lost 2 bases, and 13 bases lay in between. CDR1 is KGHDR, CDR2 SFDVKD, per germline. The CDR3 length is 15 residues. CDR3 region: CATSETADSQETQYF. DNA for the CDR3: TGTGCCACCAGTGAGACAGCCGACAGTCAAGAGACCCAGTACTTC.

There are many counts of this clonotype. This rearrangement joins TRBV5-1 to TRBJ2-5; D gene ambiguous. The CDR3 extends over 15 amino acids. Germline CDR1 is SGHRS and CDR2 is YFSETQ. V lost 1 base and J 5 bases, leaving 15 bases between the germline ends. The CDR3 loop reads CASSLNGFLGETQYF. The CDR3 DNA is TGCGCCAGCAGCTTGAACGGTTTCCTCGGGGAGACCCAGTACTTC.

This clonotype ranks as medium-sized (0.01 to 0.1%). V and J are TRBV13 and TRBJ2-4; D is perhaps TRBD2 (7 bases). V was shortened by 1 base and J by 5 bases, with 12 bases between the two germline ends. This CDR3 has 15 amino acids. Germline lookup yields CDR1 PRHDT and CDR2 FYEKMQ (reference sequence). In nucleotides, the CDR3 is TGTGCCAGCAGCTTAGAGGCGGGGGCCGAAAACATTCAGTACTTC. Translation: CASSLEAGAENIQYF.

This sequence joins TRBV27 and TRBJ2-1, with 10 bases lining up with TRBD2. Germline CDR1 reads MNHEY; CDR2 reads SMNVEV (reference sequence). The length of the CDR3 is 18 residues. V gave up 5 bases and J gave up 4 bases; unmatched junction bases: 14. The CDR3 loop is CASSLPTSLAGDYNEQFF. For the CDR3, the DNA is TGTGCCAGCAGTCTCCCGACTAGCCTAGCGGGGGATTACAATGAGCAGTTCTTC.

This clonotype was recorded at least ten times. This rearrangement joins TRBV5-4 to TRBJ2-3; D perhaps matches TRBD1 (5 bases). The germline V gene has CDR1 SGHNT and CDR2 YYREEE (reference sequence). Trimming removed 2 bases from V and 6 bases from J, with 13 bases in between. The CDR3 sequence is 14 residues long. As DNA, the CDR3 is TGTGCCAGCAGCTTTCGACAGCAATGGGATACGCAGTATTTT. It codes for CASSFRQQWDTQYF.

This clonotype was recorded many times. This chain uses TRBV27 with TRBJ2-3, with 12 nucleotides matching TRBD2. The CDR3 spans 17 residues. J gave up 5 bases and V 5 bases, and 11 bases lay outside the gene matches. Germline V gene sequence: CDR1 MNHEY, CDR2 SMNVEV (reference sequence). The CDR3 sequence is CASSPSSGLAGLDTQYF. CDR3 DNA sequence: TGTGCCAGCAGTCCATCGTCCGGACTAGCGGGATTAGATACGCAGTATTTT.

Worth noting for this clonotype: A much larger clone differs from this one at a single base, so this may be a read error. The J gene is TRBJ2-7, the V gene TRBV6-2 or TRBV6-3; D may be TRBD1 (6 bases). Trimming removed 8 bases at V and 2 bases at J, with 16 bases between. The CDR3 runs to 14 residues. Germline assignment: CDR1 MNHEY and CDR2 SVGEGT. In DNA form, the CDR3 reads TGTGCCAGCGCCCCCGCCAAGGGGGCCTACGAGCAGTACTTC. Residues: CASAPAKGAYEQYF.

Comment on this clonotype: A much larger clone sits a single nucleotide away, making a read error possible. The chain combines TRBV7-9 with TRBJ2-1; 9 nucleotides line up with TRBD2. The CDR3 extends over 13 amino acids. Germline V gene sequence: CDR1 SEHNR, CDR2 FQNEAQ (reference sequence). CDR3 nucleotide sequence: TGTGTCACCTTTCTAGCGGGATTTGGTGAGCAGTTCTTC. It is translated as CVTFLAGFGEQFF.

This clonotype has a count of ten or more. The chain couples TRBV13 to TRBJ2-7; possible D gene TRBD1, 5 bases. Trimming took 4 bases from V and 4 from J, leaving 14 bases between them. CDR3 size: 14 residues. Germline CDR1 is PRHDT and CDR2 is FYEKMQ (reference sequence). The chain's CDR3 is CASSSTAIGYEQYF. In nucleotides, the CDR3 is TGTGCCAGCAGCTCGACAGCGATTGGGTACGAGCAGTACTTC.

A word on this clonotype: A much larger clone differs from this one at a single base, so this may be a read error. The chain recombines TRBV29-1 with TRBJ2-1; perhaps TRBD1 as D (8 bases). The V end lost 7 bases, the J end lost 8 bases, and 18 bases lay between the germline ends. This CDR3 is 13 amino acids long. Germline V lookup: CDR1 SQVTM, CDR2 ANQGSEA. This CDR3 reads CSDRTGRGYEQFF. DNA for the CDR3: TGCAGCGACCGGACAGGGAGGGGATATGAGCAGTTCTTC.

By sample fraction, this clonotype is medium-sized. The chain carries TRBV6-2 or TRBV6-3 and TRBJ2-3, with D possibly TRBD2 on 6 matching bases. The CDR3 length is 16 residues. Germline V gives CDR1 MNHEY, CDR2 SVGEGT. Trimming left V 0 bases short and J 5 bases short, with 15 bases between. CDR3 protein: CASSYSSSGEEDTQYF. CDR3 DNA sequence: TGTGCCAGCAGTTACTCGTCGTCGGGAGAGGAAGATACGCAGTATTTT.

The gene calls are TRBV3-1 and TRBJ1-1; D perhaps matches TRBD1 (6 bases). CDR3 length: 14 amino acids. Germline loops: CDR1 LGHDT, CDR2 YNNKEL (reference sequence). Trimming cost V 2 bases and J 4 bases, with 11 bases left between them. CDR3 bases: TGTGCCAGCAGCCAACAAGCAGGGGTCACTGAAGCTTTCTTT. It is translated as CASSQQAGVTEAFF.

For this clonotype: Being one base from a much bigger clone, this may be a read error. The rearrangement joins TRBV6-2 or TRBV6-3 to TRBJ2-7; D not certain. The CDR3 runs to 11 residues. Trimming took 8 bases from V and 0 from J, leaving 5 bases between them. Germline lookup yields CDR1 MNHEY and CDR2 SVGEGT. The CDR3, as DNA: TGTGCCAGCGGCCTCTCCTACGAGCAGTACTTC. It codes for CASGLSYEQYF.

The chain joins TRBV4-2 to TRBJ1-3; 9 nucleotides line up with TRBD1. The CDR3 spans 16 residues. Per germline, CDR1 LGHNA and CDR2 YNFKEQ. With V trimmed by 0 bases and J by 16 bases, 16 bases remained unmatched. This CDR3 is CASSQEGDRAGNTLYF. CDR3 in DNA: TGTGCCAGCAGCCAAGAGGGGGACAGGGCTGGAAATACGCTCTATTTT.

This clonotype was seen more than once but under ten times. V is TRBV4-1 and J is TRBJ2-7, with TRBD2 matching over 10 bases. In germline, CDR1 is MGHRA, CDR2 YSYEKL. V lost 4 bases and J lost 2; bases outside the gene matches: 5. This CDR3 has 15 residues. CDR3 coding DNA: TGCGCCAGCAGCCTTACTAGCGGGGACGCCTACGAGCAGTACTTC. Its translation: CASSLTSGDAYEQYF.

This clonotype qualifies as medium-sized. The chain combines TRBV2 with TRBJ1-5, with D possibly being TRBD1 (5 bases). V lost 0 bases and J 8 bases, leaving 11 bases between the germline ends. This CDR3 spans 14 amino acids. Germline CDR1 is SNHLY and CDR2 is FYNNEI. CDR3 sequence reads: CASSEAVGGKPQHF. In DNA form, the CDR3 reads TGTGCCAGCAGTGAAGCGGTGGGGGGTAAGCCCCAGCATTTT.

This clonotype is medium-sized (0.01 to 0.1%) within its sample. The rearrangement uses TRBV28 and TRBJ2-7; D ambiguous. The germline gives CDR1 MDHEN, CDR2 SYDVKM. V lost 5 bases and J lost 4, with 12 bases in between. CDR3 length: 13 residues. The CDR3 here is CASSARSNYEQYF. CDR3 DNA: TGTGCCAGCAGTGCCCGTTCGAATTACGAGCAGTACTTC.

This clonotype qualifies as medium-sized. This chain's CDR3 is CASSQDFRGLHEQYF. The CDR3 DNA reads TGTGCCAGCAGCCAAGATTTCCGAGGGTTACACGAGCAGTACTTC. The chain uses TRBV14 and TRBJ2-7; the D gene is possibly TRBD2 (5 bases). The CDR3 runs to 15 residues. V lost 0 bases and J 5 bases, leaving 14 bases between the germline ends. Germline lookup yields CDR1 SGHDN and CDR2 FVKESK.

Of note for this clonotype: Given the absence of the conserved phenylalanine or tryptophan at the CDR3 end, a read error is likely. The rearrangement joins TRBV7-9 to TRBJ2-1, with 10 bases that match TRBD2. The V segment lost 5 bases and the J segment 8 bases; nucleotides outside the gene matches: 9. Germline V gene data show CDR1 as SEHNR and CDR2 as FQNEAQ (reference sequence). The CDR3 has 15 amino acids. CDR3 coding DNA: TGTGCCAGCAGCCCAGCGGGAGGGAGGTCGGATGAGCAGTTCTTG. This codes for CASSPAGGRSDEQFL.